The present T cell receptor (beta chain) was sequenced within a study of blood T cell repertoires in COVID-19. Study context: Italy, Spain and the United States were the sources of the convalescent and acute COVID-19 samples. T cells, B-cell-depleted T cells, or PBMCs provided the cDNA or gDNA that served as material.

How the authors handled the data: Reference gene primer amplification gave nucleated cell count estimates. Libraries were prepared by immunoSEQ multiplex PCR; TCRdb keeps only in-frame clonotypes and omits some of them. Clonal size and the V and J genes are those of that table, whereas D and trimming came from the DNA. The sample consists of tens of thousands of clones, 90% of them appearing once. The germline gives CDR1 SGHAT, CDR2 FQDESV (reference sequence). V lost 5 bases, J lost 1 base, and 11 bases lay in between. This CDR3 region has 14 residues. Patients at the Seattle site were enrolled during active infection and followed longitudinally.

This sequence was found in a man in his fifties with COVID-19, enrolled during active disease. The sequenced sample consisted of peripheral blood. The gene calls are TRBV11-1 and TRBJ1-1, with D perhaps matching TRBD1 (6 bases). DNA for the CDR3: TGTGCCAGCAGCCCAAGACAGGCGAACACTGAAGCTTTCTTT. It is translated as CASSPRQANTEAFF.